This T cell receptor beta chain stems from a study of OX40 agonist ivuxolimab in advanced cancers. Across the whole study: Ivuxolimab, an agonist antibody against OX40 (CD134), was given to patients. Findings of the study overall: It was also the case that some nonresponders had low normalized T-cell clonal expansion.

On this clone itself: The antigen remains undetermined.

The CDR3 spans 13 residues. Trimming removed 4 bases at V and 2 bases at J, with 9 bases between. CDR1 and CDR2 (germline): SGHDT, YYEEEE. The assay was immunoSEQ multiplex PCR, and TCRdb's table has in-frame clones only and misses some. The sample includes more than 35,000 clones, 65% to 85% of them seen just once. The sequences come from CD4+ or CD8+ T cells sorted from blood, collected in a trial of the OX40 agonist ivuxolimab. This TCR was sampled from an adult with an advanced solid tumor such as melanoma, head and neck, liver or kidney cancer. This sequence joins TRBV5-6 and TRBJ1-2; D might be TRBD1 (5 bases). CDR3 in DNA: TGTGCCAGCAGCCCCGGGACGAACTATGGCTACACCTTC. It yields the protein CASSPGTNYGYTF.